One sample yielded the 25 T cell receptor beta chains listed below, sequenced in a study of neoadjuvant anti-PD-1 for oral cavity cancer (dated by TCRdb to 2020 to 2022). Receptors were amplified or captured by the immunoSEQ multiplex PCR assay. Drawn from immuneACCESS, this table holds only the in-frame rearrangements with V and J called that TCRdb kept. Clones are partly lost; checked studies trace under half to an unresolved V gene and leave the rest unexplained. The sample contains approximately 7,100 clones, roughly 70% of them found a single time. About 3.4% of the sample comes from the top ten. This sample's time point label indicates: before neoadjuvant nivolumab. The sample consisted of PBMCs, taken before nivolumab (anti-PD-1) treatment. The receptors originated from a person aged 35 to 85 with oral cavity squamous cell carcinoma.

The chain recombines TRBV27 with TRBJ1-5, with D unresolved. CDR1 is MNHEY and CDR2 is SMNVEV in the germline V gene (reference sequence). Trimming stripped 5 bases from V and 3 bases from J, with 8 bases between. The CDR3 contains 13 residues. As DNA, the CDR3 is TGTGCCAGCAGTCCTGGCACCAATCAGCCCCAGCATTTT. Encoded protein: CASSPGTNQPQHF.

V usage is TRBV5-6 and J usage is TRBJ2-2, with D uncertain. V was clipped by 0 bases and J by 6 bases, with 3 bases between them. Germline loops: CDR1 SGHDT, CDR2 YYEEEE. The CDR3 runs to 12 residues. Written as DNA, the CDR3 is TGTGCCAGCAGCTTGGCCCCCGGGGAGCTGTTTTTT. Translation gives CASSLAPGELFF. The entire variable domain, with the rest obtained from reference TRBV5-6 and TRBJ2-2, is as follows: DAGVTQSPTHLIKTRGQQVTLRCSPKSGHDTVSWYQQALGQGPQFIFQYYEEEERQRGNFPDRFSGHQFPNYSSELNVNALLLGDSALYLCASSLAPGELFFGEGSRLTVL.

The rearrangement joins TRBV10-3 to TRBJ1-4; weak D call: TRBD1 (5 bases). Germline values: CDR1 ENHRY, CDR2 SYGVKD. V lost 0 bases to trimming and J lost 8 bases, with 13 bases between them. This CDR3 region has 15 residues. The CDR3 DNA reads TGTGCCATCAGTGAGTCTCTCGGGACGGGCGAAAAACTGTTTTTT. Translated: CAISESLGTGEKLFF.

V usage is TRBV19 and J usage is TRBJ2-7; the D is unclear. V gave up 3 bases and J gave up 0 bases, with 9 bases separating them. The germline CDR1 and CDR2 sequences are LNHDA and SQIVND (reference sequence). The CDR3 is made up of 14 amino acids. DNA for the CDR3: TGTGCCAGTAGTATGAGGCAGAGCTCCTACGAGCAGTACTTC. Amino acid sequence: CASSMRQSSYEQYF.

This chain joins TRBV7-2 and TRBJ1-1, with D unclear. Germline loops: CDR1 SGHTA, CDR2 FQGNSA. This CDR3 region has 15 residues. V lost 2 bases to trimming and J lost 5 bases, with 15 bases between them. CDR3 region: CASSLIDEVGTEAFF. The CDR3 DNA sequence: TGTGCCAGCAGCTTAATCGATGAGGTTGGAACTGAAGCTTTCTTT.

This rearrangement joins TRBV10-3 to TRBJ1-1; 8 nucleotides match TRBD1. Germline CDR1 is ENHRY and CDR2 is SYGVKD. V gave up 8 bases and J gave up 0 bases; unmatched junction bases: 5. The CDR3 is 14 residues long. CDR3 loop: CAIGTGALNTEAFF. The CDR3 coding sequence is TGTGCCATCGGGACAGGTGCCTTGAACACTGAAGCTTTCTTT.

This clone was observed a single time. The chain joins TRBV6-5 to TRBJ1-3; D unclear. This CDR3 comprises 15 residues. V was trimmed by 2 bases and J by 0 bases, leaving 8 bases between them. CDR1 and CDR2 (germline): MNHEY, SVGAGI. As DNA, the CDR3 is TGTGCCAGCAGTTACCGGTCCTACTCTGGAAACACCATATATTTT. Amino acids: CASSYRSYSGNTIYF.

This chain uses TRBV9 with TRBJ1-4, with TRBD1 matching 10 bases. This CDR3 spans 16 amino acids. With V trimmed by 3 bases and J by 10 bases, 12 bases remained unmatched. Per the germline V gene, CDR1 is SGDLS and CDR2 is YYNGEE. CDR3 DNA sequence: TGTGCCAGCAGCGCAGGACAGGGGGGTGGTGAAGGAAAACTGTTTTTT. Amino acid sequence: CASSAGQGGGEGKLFF.

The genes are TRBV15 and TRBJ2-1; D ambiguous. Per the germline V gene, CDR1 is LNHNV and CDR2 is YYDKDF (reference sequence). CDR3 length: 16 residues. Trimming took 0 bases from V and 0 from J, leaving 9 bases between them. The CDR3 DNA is TGTGCCACCAGCAGAGAACAACCAGGCTCCTACAATGAGCAGTTCTTC. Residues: CATSREQPGSYNEQFF. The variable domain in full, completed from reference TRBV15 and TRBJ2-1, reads DAMVIQNPRYQVTQFGKPVTLSCSQTLNHNVMYWYQQKSSQAPKLLFHYYDKDFNNEADTPDNFQSRRPNTSFCFLDIRSPGLGDTAMYLCATSREQPGSYNEQFFGPGTRLTVL.

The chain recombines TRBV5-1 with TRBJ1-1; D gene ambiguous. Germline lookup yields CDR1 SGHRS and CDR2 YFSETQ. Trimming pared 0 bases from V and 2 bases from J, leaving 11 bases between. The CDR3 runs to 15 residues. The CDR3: CASSLVPPGNTEAFF. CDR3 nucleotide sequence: TGCGCCAGCAGCTTGGTACCCCCTGGCAACACTGAAGCTTTCTTT.

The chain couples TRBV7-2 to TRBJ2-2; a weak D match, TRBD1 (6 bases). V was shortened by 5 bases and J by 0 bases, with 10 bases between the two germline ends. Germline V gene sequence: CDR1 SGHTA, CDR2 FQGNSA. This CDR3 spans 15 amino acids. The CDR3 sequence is CASSAGVTNTGELFF. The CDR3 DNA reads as TGTGCCAGCAGCGCAGGGGTGACGAACACCGGGGAGCTGTTTTTT.

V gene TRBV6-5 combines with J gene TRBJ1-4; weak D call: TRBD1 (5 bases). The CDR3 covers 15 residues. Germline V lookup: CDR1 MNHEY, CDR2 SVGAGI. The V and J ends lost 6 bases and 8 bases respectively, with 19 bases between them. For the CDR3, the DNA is TGTGCCAGCAGCCCCAGAAAGGGGTCTAGGGAAAAACTGTTTTTT. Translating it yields CASSPRKGSREKLFF.

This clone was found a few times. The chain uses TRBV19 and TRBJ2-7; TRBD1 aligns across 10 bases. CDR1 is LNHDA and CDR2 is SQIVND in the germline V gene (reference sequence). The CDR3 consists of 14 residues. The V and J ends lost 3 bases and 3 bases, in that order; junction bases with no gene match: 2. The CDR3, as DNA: TGTGCCAGTAGTATTGGGGACAGGGGCTACGAGCAGTACTTC. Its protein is CASSIGDRGYEQYF.

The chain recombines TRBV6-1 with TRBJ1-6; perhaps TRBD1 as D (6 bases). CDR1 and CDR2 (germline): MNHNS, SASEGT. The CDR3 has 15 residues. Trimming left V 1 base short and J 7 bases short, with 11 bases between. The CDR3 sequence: CASSEVGGRNSPLHF. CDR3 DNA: TGTGCCAGCAGTGAAGTTGGGGGCCGAAATTCACCCCTCCACTTT.

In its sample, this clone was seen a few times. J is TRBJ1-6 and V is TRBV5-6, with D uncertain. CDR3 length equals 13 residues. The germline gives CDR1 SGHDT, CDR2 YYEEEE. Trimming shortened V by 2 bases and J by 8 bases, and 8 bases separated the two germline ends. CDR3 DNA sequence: TGTGCCAGCAGCTTAATGAATGATTCACCCCTCCACTTT. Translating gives CASSLMNDSPLHF.

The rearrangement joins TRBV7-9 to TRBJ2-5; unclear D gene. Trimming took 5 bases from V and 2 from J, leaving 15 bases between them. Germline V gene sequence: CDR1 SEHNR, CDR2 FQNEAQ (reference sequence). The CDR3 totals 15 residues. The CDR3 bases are TGTGCCAGCAGCCAACGCCGAGGCCGGCAAGAGACCCAGTACTTC. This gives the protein CASSQRRGRQETQYF. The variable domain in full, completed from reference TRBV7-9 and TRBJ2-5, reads DTGVSQNPRHKITKRGQNVTFRCDPISEHNRLYWYRQTLGQGPEFLTYFQNEAQLEKSRLLSDRFSAERPKGSFSTLEIQRTEQGDSAMYLCASSQRRGRQETQYFGPGTRLLVL.

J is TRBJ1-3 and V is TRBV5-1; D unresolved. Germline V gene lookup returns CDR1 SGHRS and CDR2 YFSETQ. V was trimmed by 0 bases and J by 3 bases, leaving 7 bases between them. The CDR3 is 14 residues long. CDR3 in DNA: TGCGCCAGCAGCTTGGGGGATGGTGGAAACACCATATATTTT. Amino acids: CASSLGDGGNTIYF.

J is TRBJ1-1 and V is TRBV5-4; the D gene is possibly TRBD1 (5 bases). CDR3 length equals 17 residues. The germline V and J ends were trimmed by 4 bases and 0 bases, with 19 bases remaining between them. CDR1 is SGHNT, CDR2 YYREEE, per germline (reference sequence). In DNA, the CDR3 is TGTGCCAGCAGCGGGGGGGGAGGGACTATGATGAACACTGAAGCTTTCTTT. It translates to CASSGGGGTMMNTEAFF.

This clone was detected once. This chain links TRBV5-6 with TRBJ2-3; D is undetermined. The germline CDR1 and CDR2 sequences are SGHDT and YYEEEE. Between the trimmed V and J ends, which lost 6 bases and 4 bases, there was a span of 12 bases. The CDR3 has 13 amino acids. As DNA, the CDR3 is TGTGCCAGCACAACCGGCGTGTCAGATACGCAGTATTTT. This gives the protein CASTTGVSDTQYF.

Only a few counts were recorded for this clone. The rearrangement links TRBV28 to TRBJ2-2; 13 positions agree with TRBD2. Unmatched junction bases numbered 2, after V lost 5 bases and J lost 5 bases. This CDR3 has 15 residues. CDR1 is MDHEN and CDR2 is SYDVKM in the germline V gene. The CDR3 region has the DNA TGTGCCAGCAGTCCGGGACTAGCGGGGACCGGGGAGCTGTTTTTT. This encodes CASSPGLAGTGELFF.

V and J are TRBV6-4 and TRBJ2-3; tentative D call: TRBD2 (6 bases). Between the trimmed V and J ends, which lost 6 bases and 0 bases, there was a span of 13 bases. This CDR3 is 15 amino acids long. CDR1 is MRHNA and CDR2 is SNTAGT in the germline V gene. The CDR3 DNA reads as TGTGCCAGCAGCCTGACGGCGGGGAGCACAGATACGCAGTATTTT. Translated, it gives CASSLTAGSTDTQYF.

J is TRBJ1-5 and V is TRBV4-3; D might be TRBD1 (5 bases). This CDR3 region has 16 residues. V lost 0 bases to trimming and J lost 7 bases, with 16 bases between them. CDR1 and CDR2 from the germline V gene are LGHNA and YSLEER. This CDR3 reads CASSQDMGQGFQPQHF. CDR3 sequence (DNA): TGCGCCAGCAGCCAAGATATGGGGCAGGGTTTCCAGCCCCAGCATTTT.

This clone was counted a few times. CDR3 DNA sequence: TGTGCCATCAGTTTCGACACCCAACGCGGGGAGCAGTACTTC. This encodes CAISFDTQRGEQYF. The chain recombines TRBV10-3 with TRBJ2-7; weak D call: TRBD2 (5 bases). From germline, CDR1 is ENHRY and CDR2 SYGVKD. With 5 bases removed from V and 7 bases from J, the gap between germline ends came to 18 bases. The CDR3 is 14 amino acids.

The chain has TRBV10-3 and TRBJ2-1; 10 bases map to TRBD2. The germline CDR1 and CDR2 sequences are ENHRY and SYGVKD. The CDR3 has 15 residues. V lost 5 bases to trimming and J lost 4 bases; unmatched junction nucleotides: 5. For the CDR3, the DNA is TGTGCCATCAGTCCCCCTAGCGGGGGTTACAATGAGCAGTTCTTC. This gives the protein CAISPPSGGYNEQFF.

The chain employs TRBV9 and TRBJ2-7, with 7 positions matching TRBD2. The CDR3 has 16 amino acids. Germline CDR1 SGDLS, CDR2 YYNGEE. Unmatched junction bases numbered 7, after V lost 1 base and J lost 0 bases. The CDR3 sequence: CASSVTWEGSSYEQYF. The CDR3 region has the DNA TGTGCCAGCAGCGTAACTTGGGAGGGGAGCTCCTACGAGCAGTACTTC.